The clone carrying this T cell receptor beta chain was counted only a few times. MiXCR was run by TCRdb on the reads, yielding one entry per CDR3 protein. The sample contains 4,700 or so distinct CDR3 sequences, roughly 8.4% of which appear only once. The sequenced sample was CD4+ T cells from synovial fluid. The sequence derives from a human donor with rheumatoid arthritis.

CDR3 coding DNA: TGTGCCAGCAGCTTCGGGCAGGGTCCCCCCTACAATGAGCAGTTCTTC. Translation gives CASSFGQGPPYNEQFF. J is TRBJ2-1 and V is TRBV7-9, with D maybe TRBD1 (5 bases). This CDR3 spans 16 amino acids. CDR1 is SEHNR and CDR2 is FQNEAQ in the germline V gene (reference sequence). Between the trimmed V and J ends, which lost 3 bases and 2 bases, there was a span of 14 bases.